The source of this TCR beta chain is a study of blood T cell repertoires in COVID-19. Across the whole study: Sites in the United States, Italy and Spain provided acute and convalescent COVID-19 samples. Sample material is recorded as cDNA or gDNA derived from T cells, B-cell-depleted T cells, or PBMCs.

This CDR3 has 15 amino acids. V lost 4 bases to trimming and J lost 4 bases, with 15 bases between them. Germline loops: CDR1 SGHRS, CDR2 YFSETQ. Per the original methods: Estimated nucleated cell counts came from reference gene primer amplification. Repertoires were generated with immunoSEQ multiplex PCR, while TCRdb's copy carries only in-frame clones and drops some. The V and J calls and clone size come from that table; D and trimming were worked out from the DNA. The profile shows roughly 300,000 clones, over 80% of them singletons. This receptor was identified in a middle-aged woman who had recovered from COVID-19. The chain combines TRBV5-1 with TRBJ2-1; D may be TRBD1 (5 bases). The sequencing input was peripheral blood. CDR3 DNA sequence: TGCGCCAGCAGCGATCTTCAGGGCTTGTACAATGAGCAGTTCTTC. Amino acid sequence: CASSDLQGLYNEQFF. Full variable domain (rest looked up from reference TRBV5-1 and TRBJ2-1): KAGVTQTPRYLIKTRGQQVTLSCSPISGHRSVSWYQQTPGQGLQFLFEYFSETQRNKGNFPGRFSGRQFSNSRSEMNVSTLELGDSALYLCASSDLQGLYNEQFFGPGTRLTVL.